This T cell receptor (beta chain) was identified in a study of metastatic and nonmetastatic thyroid tumors. Study details: Blood and tumor or nodule tissue repertoires from malignant and benign thyroid patients were compared.

This clone was counted many times. The antigen remains unidentified. Trimming at V came to 2 bases and at J to 3 bases, leaving 5 bases not matched to a gene. Per germline, CDR1 MNHEY and CDR2 SVGEGT. There are 16 residues in the CDR3. Study-wide findings and caveats: TCR beta diversity was reportedly significantly higher in malignant thyroid tumors than benign nodules, in blood and tumor.

The entire patient cohort was treatment-naive prior to thyroid surgery. Authors' methods: Building a distant-metastasis classifier for papillary thyroid cancer drew on CDR3 differences across clinicopathological groups. TCRdb re-called clones via MiXCR from the PCR reads. The V and J calls, along with clone size, are taken from TCRdb and not from the paper's own processing. The sample carries 20,000 to 25,000 clones, roughly 22% recorded once. V gene TRBV6-2 or TRBV6-3 combines with J gene TRBJ2-7; 12 bases fit TRBD2. The sample comprised blood. The receptor was isolated from a female donor with papillary thyroid cancer or a benign thyroid nodule (not recorded which). Some clones in this sample may be carry-over from other donors' samples. The chain's CDR3 is CASSYLAGGRSYEQYF. The CDR3 nucleotides are TGTGCCAGCAGTTACCTAGCGGGAGGGCGGAGCTACGAGCAGTACTTC.